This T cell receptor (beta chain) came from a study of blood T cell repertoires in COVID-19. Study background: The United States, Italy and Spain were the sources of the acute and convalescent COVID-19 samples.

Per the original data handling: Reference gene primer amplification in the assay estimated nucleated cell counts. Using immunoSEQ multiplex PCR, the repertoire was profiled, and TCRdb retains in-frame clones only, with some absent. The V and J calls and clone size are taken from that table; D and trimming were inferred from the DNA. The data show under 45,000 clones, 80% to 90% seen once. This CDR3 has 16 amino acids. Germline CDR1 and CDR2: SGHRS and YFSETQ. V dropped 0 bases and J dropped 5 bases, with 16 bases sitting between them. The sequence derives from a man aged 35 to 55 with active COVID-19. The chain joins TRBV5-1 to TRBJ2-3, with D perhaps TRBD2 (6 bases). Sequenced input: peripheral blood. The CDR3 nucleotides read TGCGCCAGCAGCTTGGCCGGGCTAGCGAAAGGAGATACGCAGTATTTT. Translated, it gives CASSLAGLAKGDTQYF.